What follows are 27 T cell receptor beta chains derived from one specimen sequenced in a study of post-analysis software for immune sequencing data. General study findings and limits: Four to six TRBV segments were significantly more frequent in patients than in controls. TRBV5-6, TRBV5-1 and TRBV20-1 were among these segments.

The antigens for these receptors are not known. Each TCR beta cDNA library carried unique molecular identifiers. TCRdb re-called the PCR reads through MiXCR, storing one row per CDR3 protein. The sample lists 450,000 to 700,000 distinct CDR3 sequences, about 40% occurring once. Material for sequencing was blood. The receptors originated from a girl between 5 and 17 years old with multiple sclerosis.

A few counts support this clonotype. This chain links TRBV7-9 with TRBJ2-3; 7 bases are a match to TRBD2. This CDR3 is 17 amino acids long. In germline, CDR1 is SEHNR, CDR2 FQNEAQ (reference sequence). Germline trimming cut 6 bases from V and 0 bases from J; bases unmatched to any gene: 12. CDR3 nucleotide sequence: TGTGCCAGCAGATCACTAGCGCGAGCTGGGAGCACAGATACGCAGTATTTT. Translating it yields CASRSLARAGSTDTQYF. The full variable domain, completed using reference TRBV7-9 and TRBJ2-3, is DTGVSQNPRHKITKRGQNVTFRCDPISEHNRLYWYRQTLGQGPEFLTYFQNEAQLEKSRLLSDRFSAERPKGSFSTLEIQRTEQGDSAMYLCASRSLARAGSTDTQYFGPGTRLTVL.

This clonotype was detected only a few times. This chain links TRBV29-1 with TRBJ2-7; D might be TRBD1 (5 bases). CDR1 SQVTM and CDR2 ANQGSEA come from the germline V gene. The ends were cut back, 6 bases at V and 5 bases at J, with 20 bases in the middle. CDR3 length equals 14 residues. The CDR3 is CSVLPRSRENEQYF. The CDR3 DNA sequence: TGCAGCGTCCTGCCCCGCTCCAGGGAAAACGAGCAGTACTTC.

The J gene is TRBJ1-6, the V gene TRBV9; no clear D gene. Trimming took 0 bases from V and 7 from J, leaving 17 bases between them. CDR3 length: 17 amino acids. Germline CDR1 SGDLS, CDR2 YYNGEE. DNA of the CDR3: TGTGCCAGCAGCGTAGGACCGCTAGGGCGTGGGAATTCACCCCTCCACTTT. Protein product: CASSVGPLGRGNSPLHF.

J is TRBJ2-1 and V is TRBV12-3 or TRBV12-4; 9 positions agree with TRBD2. Unmatched junction bases numbered 11, after V lost 8 bases and J lost 9 bases. The CDR3 is 14 residues long. CDR3 region: CASSPPSGRTEQFF. The CDR3 DNA reads as TGTGCCAGCTCTCCCCCGAGCGGGAGGACTGAGCAGTTCTTC.

This clonotype occurred once. The junction departs from germline at one end; a sequencing error may be responsible. The J gene is TRBJ2-1, the V gene TRBV4-1; 11 nucleotides match TRBD2. Looked up from germline, CDR1 is MGHRA and CDR2 is YSYEKL. CDR3 length equals 15 residues. The CDR3 coding sequence is TGCGCCGGCAGTTACACTAGCGGGAGTATCAGTGAGCAGTTCTTC. It yields the protein CAGSYTSGSISEQFF.

The gene calls are TRBV12-3 or TRBV12-4 and TRBJ1-5, with D possibly matching TRBD1 (5 bases). V was pared by 10 bases and J by 0 bases, with 13 bases between. The length of the CDR3 is 14 residues. The CDR3 coding sequence is TGTGCCACCTCACTAGGGGCTAGCAATCAGCCCCAGCATTTT. Translation: CATSLGASNQPQHF.

This clonotype showed up just a few times. This may stem from a read error, because a much larger clone lies one nucleotide away. The rearrangement uses TRBV12-3 or TRBV12-4 and TRBJ2-5; D gene unclear. Matching the DNA end better, TRBJ2-7 makes the J call doubtful. CDR3 length: 12 residues. The CDR3 loop reads CASSLCTYEQYF. Here the CDR3 DNA reads TGTGCCAGCAGTTTGTGTACCTACGAGCAGTACTTC.

This clonotype came up once. This chain joins TRBV29-1 and TRBJ1-2; D not resolved. The CDR3 runs to 12 residues. CDR1 and CDR2 (germline): SQVTM, ANQGSEA. V was cut by 4 bases and J by 3 bases, with 9 bases left in between. Here the CDR3 DNA reads TGCAGCGTTGGTCTAGCTTACTATGGCTACACCTTC. It translates to CSVGLAYYGYTF.

The rearrangement joins TRBV3-1 to TRBJ2-1; possibly TRBD1 or TRBD2 for D (6 bases each). V was cut by 1 base and J by 5 bases, with 21 bases left in between. The CDR3 sequence is 18 residues long. The germline V gene encodes CDR1 LGHDT and CDR2 YNNKEL (reference sequence). The CDR3 bases are TGTGCCAGCAGCCAAGTGGGAAGAGGAGGACAGCGGGACAATGAGCAGTTCTTC. Translated: CASSQVGRGGQRDNEQFF.

The chain recombines TRBV12-3 or TRBV12-4 with TRBJ1-5; D is perhaps TRBD1 (5 bases). The V gene lost 2 bases and the J gene lost 3 bases, with 8 bases spanning the gap. There are 14 residues in the CDR3. The CDR3 region is CASSLSGTNQPQHF. The DNA of the CDR3 is TGTGCCAGCAGTTTATCGGGGACCAATCAGCCCCAGCATTTT.

This clonotype appeared a single time. As the CDR3 is not closed by the conserved phenylalanine or tryptophan, this likely results from a read error. The V and J genes are TRBV9 and TRBJ2-7, with TRBD1 as a possible D gene (5 bases). V was trimmed by 0 bases and J by 4 bases, leaving 14 bases between them. This CDR3 is 15 amino acids long. Germline assignment: CDR1 SGDLS and CDR2 YYNGEE. For the CDR3, the DNA is TGTGCCAGCAGCGTAGAAGAGGACATCCGTTACGAGCAGTACTCC. It specifies CASSVEEDIRYEQYS.

The chain has TRBV9 and TRBJ2-5; D perhaps matches TRBD1 (6 bases). CDR3 length: 14 residues. The germline V and J ends were trimmed by 0 bases and 13 bases, with 19 bases remaining between them. Looked up from germline, CDR1 is SGDLS and CDR2 is YYNGEE. CDR3 bases: TGTGCCAGCAGCGTAGGGGTACAGGGCTACGAGCGGTACTTC. This translates into CASSVGVQGYERYF. Together with reference TRBV9 and TRBJ2-5, the CDR3 gives the full variable domain: DSGVTQTPKHLITATGQRVTLRCSPRSGDLSVYWYQQSLDQGLQFLIQYYNGEERAKGNILERFSAQQFPDLHSELNLSSLELGDSALYFCASSVGVQGYERYFGPGTRLLVL.

This clonotype was detected only a few times. This chain connects TRBV11-2 to TRBJ1-2; D is possibly TRBD1 (6 bases). CDR3 length: 13 amino acids. The germline V gene has CDR1 SGHAT and CDR2 FQNNGV. The ends were cut back, 5 bases at V and 8 bases at J, with 15 bases in the middle. In nucleotides, the CDR3 is TGTGCCAGCAGCCCCGGACAGAGCGGGGGCTACACCTTC. Translating it yields CASSPGQSGGYTF.

The chain joins TRBV20-1 to TRBJ2-3, with D perhaps TRBD2 (6 bases). In germline, CDR1 is DFQATT, CDR2 SNEGSKA (reference sequence). V was shortened by 0 bases and J by 3 bases, with 16 bases between the two germline ends. This CDR3 region has 16 residues. The CDR3 DNA is TGCAGTGCTAGAGATCGGCGGAGGGAGGCGACAGATACGCAGTATTTT. Translation gives CSARDRRREATDTQYF.

The J gene is TRBJ1-2, the V gene TRBV4-2; the match to TRBD1 covers 11 bases. The V gene's germline CDR1 is LGHNA and CDR2 YNFKEQ. Trimming at V came to 4 bases and at J to 2 bases, leaving 3 bases not matched to a gene. The CDR3 spans 15 residues. CDR3: CASSRGQGVNYGYTF. The CDR3 DNA reads as TGTGCCAGCAGCCGGGGACAGGGGGTAAACTATGGCTACACCTTC.

In this sample, this clonotype turned up a few times. V gene TRBV5-8 combines with J gene TRBJ1-6, with a possible D match to TRBD1 (6 bases). The CDR3 runs 19 residues. V was pared by 4 bases and J by 6 bases, with 26 bases between. The V gene's germline CDR1 is SGHTS and CDR2 YDEGEE. The CDR3 sequence is CASSQDISRGGRFNSPLHF. In DNA, the CDR3 is TGTGCCAGCAGCCAGGATATCTCAAGGGGGGGAAGGTTTAATTCACCCCTCCACTTT.

The J gene is TRBJ1-1, the V gene TRBV29-1, with 7 nucleotides matching TRBD1. The CDR3 spans 13 residues. Germline CDR1 and CDR2: SQVTM and ANQGSEA. J gave up 5 bases and V 4 bases, and 7 bases lay outside the gene matches. This chain's CDR3 is CSVGRGQGTEAFF. The CDR3 region has the DNA TGCAGCGTTGGGAGGGGGCAAGGGACTGAAGCTTTCTTT.

V is TRBV12-3 or TRBV12-4 and J is TRBJ1-1, with a tentative D call TRBD1 (5 bases). The V end lost 6 bases, the J end lost 1 base, and 9 bases lay between the germline ends. The CDR3 contains 13 residues. CDR3 in amino acids: CASRRGPNTEAFF. CDR3 nucleotide sequence: TGTGCCAGCAGACGGGGCCCGAACACTGAAGCTTTCTTT.

This clonotype was observed many times. V is TRBV7-9 and J is TRBJ2-7; D call uncertain. There are 13 residues in the CDR3. Germline values: CDR1 SEHNR, CDR2 FQNEAQ (reference sequence). Trimming removed 2 bases from V and 11 bases from J, with 16 bases in between. The CDR3 DNA reads TGTGCCAGCAGCTTAACTGATACTCCTTATAAGTACTTC. Translation: CASSLTDTPYKYF.

This chain links TRBV6-1 with TRBJ1-1; possible D gene TRBD1, 5 bases. This CDR3 has 16 amino acids. CDR1 is MNHNS and CDR2 is SASEGT in the germline V gene. V lost 4 bases, J lost 3 bases, and 18 bases lay in between. CDR3 residues: CASSGRASAVDTEAFF. In DNA, the CDR3 is TGTGCCAGCAGTGGCAGGGCATCAGCGGTGGACACTGAAGCTTTCTTT.

A single count supports this clonotype. The rearrangement uses TRBV25-1 and TRBJ2-5; D possibly corresponds to TRBD2 (6 bases). The J call may be in error: the DNA end matches TRBJ2-7 better. Germline CDR1 and CDR2: MGHDK and SYGVNS. The CDR3 length is 14 residues. The CDR3 is CASSPAGRVYEQYF. The CDR3 DNA sequence: TGTGCCAGCAGTCCAGCGGGCCGAGTCTACGAGCAGTACTTC.

This clonotype showed up just once. This chain uses TRBV5-6 with TRBJ2-2, with a weak D call TRBD2 (5 bases). The length of the CDR3 is 12 residues. CDR1 and CDR2 from the germline V gene are SGHDT and YYEEEE. V lost 3 bases and J 7 bases, leaving 7 bases between the germline ends. CDR3 region: CASSSGVGELFF. CDR3 coding DNA: TGTGCCAGCAGCTCCGGGGTCGGGGAGCTGTTTTTT.

This chain links TRBV7-8 with TRBJ2-5, with D tentatively TRBD2 (5 bases). The length of the CDR3 is 15 residues. The ends were cut back, 7 bases at V and 0 bases at J, with 15 bases in the middle. Per the germline V gene, CDR1 is SGHVS and CDR2 is FQNEAQ. This CDR3 reads CASTIAQRYQETQYF. The CDR3 region has the DNA TGTGCCAGCACGATAGCGCAGAGGTACCAAGAGACCCAGTACTTC.

The rearrangement joins TRBV5-1 to TRBJ2-1; 7 bases agree with TRBD1. V dropped 8 bases and J dropped 2; count of bases not matched to a gene: 10. There are 15 residues in the CDR3. CDR1 is SGHRS and CDR2 is YFSETQ in the germline V gene. The CDR3 sequence: CASSRGYATYNEQFF. Here the CDR3 DNA reads TGCGCCAGTTCCAGGGGGTACGCTACCTACAATGAGCAGTTCTTC.

This rearrangement joins TRBV29-1 to TRBJ1-2; D is unresolved. V lost 4 bases, J lost 8 bases, and 8 bases lay in between. CDR3 length equals 10 residues. Germline CDR1 SQVTM, CDR2 ANQGSEA. CDR3 amino acids: CSVAEAGYTF. DNA of the CDR3: TGCAGCGTTGCGGAGGCCGGCTACACCTTC.

This clonotype has only a few counts. V gene TRBV29-1 combines with J gene TRBJ2-7; 12 positions agree with TRBD1. CDR3 length equals 13 residues. The ends lost 4 bases at V and 7 bases at J; junction bases unmatched: 5. Germline CDR1 SQVTM, CDR2 ANQGSEA. For the CDR3, the DNA is TGCAGCGTTGGCGGGACAGGGGGCGAAGAGCAGTACTTC. Its protein product is CSVGGTGGEEQYF.

The V gene is TRBV28, the J gene TRBJ2-4, with TRBD1 matching 7 bases. Matching the DNA end better, TRBJ2-7 makes the J call doubtful. Germline V CDR1 and CDR2: MDHEN, SYDVKM. The CDR3 runs 16 residues. The CDR3 bases are TGTGCCAGCAGTTTTCTGCCCGCCAGGGGGAACCACGAGCAGTACTTC. Translation gives CASSFLPARGNHEQYF.